These T cell receptor beta chains were read from a single sample in a study of blood T cell repertoires in COVID-19. Data came from immunoSEQ multiplex PCR; TCRdb stores just in-frame clones and leaves some out. The table lists more than 110,000 clones, roughly 78% of them singletons. The sample taken for sequencing was PBMCs or T cells enriched from blood (not recorded which). The receptors were gathered from a woman aged 50 to 60 who had recovered from COVID-19. Each CDR3 is given with its conserved first and last residue. The D gene is left open where the match is weak. Not all rows give a size; the values are once, few, many and, for expanded clones, a class.

TRBV5-6	TRBJ1-6	TRBD1	-	CASSSTGGIGSPLHF	TGTGCCAGCAGCTCGACAGGGGGGATCGGTTCACCCCTCCACTTT
TRBV5-4	TRBJ2-5	-	once	CASSLDGGPKTQYF	TGTGCCAGCAGCTTGGACGGGGGGCCTAAGACCCAGTACTTC
TRBV28	TRBJ1-1	-	-	CATLRGGGTEAFF	TGTGCCACCCTCCGCGGGGGAGGAACTGAAGCTTTCTTT
TRBV15	TRBJ1-6	-	-	CATSRDPVYNSPLHF	TGTGCCACCAGCAGAGATCCGGTTTATAATTCACCCCTCCACTTT
TRBV20-1	TRBJ2-7	-	-	CSASHPYRVSSYEQYF	TGCAGTGCTAGTCATCCTTACAGGGTCAGCTCCTACGAGCAGTACTTC
TRBV28	TRBJ1-2	TRBD1	-	CASSLRGTYGYTF	TGTGCCAGCAGTCTCAGGGGGACCTATGGCTACACCTTC
TRBV5-6	TRBJ1-6	-	few	CASSLAQGNSPLHF	TGTGCCAGCAGCTTGGCACAGGGTAACTCACCCCTCCACTTT
TRBV7-2	TRBJ2-3	TRBD2	once	CATAGVAGAVDTQYF	TGTGCCACCGCGGGGGTAGCGGGGGCGGTAGATACACAGTATTTT
TRBV6-1	TRBJ1-4	TRBD1	-	CASSVGGGQANEKLFF	TGTGCCAGCAGTGTTGGAGGGGGACAGGCGAATGAAAAACTGTTTTTT
TRBV3-1/TRBV3-2	TRBJ2-7	TRBD2	few	CASSQRIGRMRGGEYEQYF	TGTGCCAGCAGCCAAAGAATAGGCCGAATGCGGGGGGGCGAATACGAGCAGTACTTC
TRBV6-5	TRBJ1-2	TRBD1	few	CASRLGQDYGYTF	TGTGCCAGCAGATTGGGACAGGACTATGGCTACACCTTC
TRBV15	TRBJ1-3	-	-	CATSGEHSGNTIYF	TGTGCCACCAGCGGTGAGCACTCTGGAAACACCATATATTTT
TRBV28	TRBJ2-7	TRBD1	-	CASRWTGGYEQYF	TGTGCCAGCAGGTGGACAGGGGGATACGAGCAGTACTTC
TRBV5-1	TRBJ1-1	-	-	CASSVTGSEAFF	TGCGCCAGCAGCGTCACAGGGTCTGAAGCTTTCTTT
TRBV5-1	TRBJ2-7	-	-	CASSTLGQIYEQYF	TGCGCCAGCAGCACCCTCGGACAGATCTACGAGCAGTACTTC
TRBV19	TRBJ1-5	-	-	CATRRNSNQPQHF	TGTGCCACCCGGAGGAATAGCAATCAGCCCCAGCATTTT
TRBV24-1	TRBJ1-2	-	few	CATSDNSYGYTF	TGTGCCACCAGTGATAACAGCTATGGCTACACCTTC
TRBV6-7	TRBJ2-7	-	-	CAILSESHISYEQYF	TGTGCCATCCTTAGCGAGAGCCATATCTCCTACGAGCAGTACTTC
TRBV5-5	TRBJ1-1	-	-	CASSHPRGLSDTEAFF	TGTGCCAGCAGCCACCCCAGGGGCCTCAGCGACACTGAAGCTTTCTTT
TRBV3-1/TRBV3-2	TRBJ2-2	TRBD1	-	CASSHLGTGNTGELFF	TGTGCCAGCAGCCATCTCGGGACAGGGAACACCGGGGAGCTGTTTTTT
TRBV27	TRBJ1-1	-	-	CASGRGTEAFF	TGTGCCAGCGGCCGGGGCACTGAAGCTTTCTTT
TRBV20-1	TRBJ2-7	-	-	CSASTGNYEQYF	TGCAGTGCTAGTACAGGGAACTACGAGCAGTACTTC
TRBV28	TRBJ1-2	TRBD1	-	CAIQGLYGYTF	TGTGCCATACAGGGGCTCTATGGCTACACCTTC
TRBV6-2/TRBV6-3	TRBJ1-2	-	-	CASSDGGFYTF	TGTGCCAGCAGTGACGGGGGTTTCTACACCTTC
TRBV28	TRBJ1-1	-	once	CASRGGAPGGTEAFF	TGTGCCAGCAGGGGAGGGGCCCCGGGGGGCACTGAAGCTTTCTTT
TRBV14	TRBJ2-3	-	-	CASSQMITYSTDTQYF	TGTGCCAGCAGCCAAATGATAACATATAGCACAGATACGCAGTATTTT
TRBV19	TRBJ1-5	TRBD1	-	CASQGQNNQPQHF	TGTGCCAGCCAGGGACAGAACAATCAGCCCCAGCATTTT
TRBV2	TRBJ2-3	TRBD2	-	CASSDAGLRSGETDTQYF	TGTGCCAGCAGTGATGCGGGCCTTCGCAGCGGGGAGACAGATACGCAGTATTTT
TRBV14	TRBJ1-1	-	-	CASSQERGGEAFF	TGTGCCAGCAGCCAAGAAAGGGGGGGTGAAGCTTTCTTT
TRBV3-1/TRBV3-2	TRBJ2-7	TRBD2	-	CASSQGASGDSYEQYF	TGTGCCAGCAGCCAAGGTGCTAGCGGGGACTCCTACGAGCAGTACTTC
TRBV27	TRBJ1-5	TRBD1	-	CASSPGRQGMGQPQHF	TGTGCCAGCAGTCCGGGTCGACAGGGGATGGGTCAGCCCCAGCATTTT
TRBV6-1	TRBJ1-4	TRBD1	-	CASSEVVTGGEKLFF	TGTGCCAGCAGTGAAGTAGTGACAGGGGGTGAAAAACTGTTTTTT
TRBV30	TRBJ1-2	-	-	CAWMLQGLDGYTF	TGTGCCTGGATGTTGCAGGGCCTTGATGGCTACACCTTC
TRBV11-2	TRBJ1-5	TRBD1	few	CASSLDRGQPQHF	TGTGCCAGCAGCCTAGACAGGGGTCAGCCCCAGCATTTT
TRBV6-5	TRBJ1-5	TRBD1	-	CASKTGGNNQPQHF	TGTGCCAGCAAGACAGGGGGTAACAATCAGCCCCAGCATTTT
TRBV9	TRBJ1-2	-	once	CASSVEPLLNYGYTF	TGTGCCAGCAGCGTAGAGCCCCTCCTTAACTATGGCTACACCTTC
TRBV29-1	TRBJ1-3	TRBD1	once	CSVDRGGVGNTIYF	TGCAGCGTTGACCGAGGGGGCGTGGGAAACACCATATATTTT
TRBV30	TRBJ1-4	-	-	CAWSPQGGKLFF	TGTGCCTGGAGTCCACAAGGGGGAAAACTGTTTTTT
TRBV3-1/TRBV3-2	TRBJ1-2	TRBD1	many	CASTGTGANYGYTF	TGTGCCAGCACCGGGACAGGAGCCAACTATGGCTACACCTTC
TRBV6-7	TRBJ2-1	TRBD2	-	CASSYWRGGPNEQFF	TGTGCCAGCAGTTATTGGCGGGGGGGCCCGAATGAGCAGTTCTTC
TRBV2	TRBJ1-4	TRBD1	-	CASSVNRGPTNEKLFF	TGTGCCAGCAGTGTTAACAGGGGGCCAACTAATGAAAAACTGTTTTTT
TRBV10-3	TRBJ1-1	TRBD1	few	CAISESTGTSTEAFF	TGTGCCATCAGTGAGTCGACAGGGACGAGCACTGAAGCTTTCTTT
TRBV19	TRBJ2-1	-	many	CASSSQYIGHRLF	TGTGCCAGTAGTAGTCAGTATATAGGACACAGACTCTTC
TRBV24-1	TRBJ2-5	-	-	CATSGKQGEETQYF	TGTGCCACCAGTGGAAAACAGGGAGAAGAGACCCAGTACTTC
TRBV19	TRBJ1-6	-	-	CASHGVRTAHSPLHF	TGTGCCAGCCACGGGGTCCGCACAGCTCATTCACCCCTCCACTTT
TRBV5-6	TRBJ2-5	TRBD2	-	CASSQLAGGQETQYF	TGTGCCAGCAGCCAACTAGCGGGGGGCCAAGAGACCCAGTACTTC
TRBV15	TRBJ2-7	-	-	CATSRDTHYEQYF	TGTGCCACCAGCAGAGATACACACTACGAGCAGTACTTC
TRBV6-5	TRBJ1-6	-	-	CASGTLQGRDSPLHF	TGTGCCAGCGGAACCTTGCAGGGGCGCGATTCACCCCTCCACTTT
TRBV28	TRBJ2-1	-	many	CASSTGFGLNNEQFF	TGTGCCAGCAGCACAGGGTTCGGGCTCAACAATGAGCAGTTCTTC
TRBV6-6	TRBJ1-5	-	-	CASSRGQTKQPQHF	TGTGCCAGCAGCCGCGGACAGACAAAACAGCCCCAGCATTTT
TRBV19	TRBJ2-7	TRBD1	-	CASSGQGPWQYF	TGTGCCAGCTCGGGACAGGGGCCGTGGCAGTACTTC
TRBV19	TRBJ1-5	TRBD1	many	CASSIGQGVQPQHF	TGTGCCAGTAGTATAGGACAGGGGGTTCAGCCCCAGCATTTT
TRBV12-3/TRBV12-4	TRBJ1-2	TRBD1	-	CAGQGGDYGYTF	TGTGCCGGACAGGGGGGTGACTATGGCTACACCTTC
TRBV5-4	TRBJ1-3	TRBD1	-	CASSSRDSGNTIYF	TGTGCCAGCAGCTCTCGGGACAGTGGAAACACCATATATTTT
TRBV6-4	TRBJ1-2	-	-	CASSKERNYGYTF	TGTGCCAGCAGTAAAGAGCGGAACTATGGCTACACCTTC
TRBV4-1	TRBJ1-2	-	-	CASSQGGGYGYTF	TGCGCCAGCAGCCAAGGGGGGGGCTATGGCTACACCTTC
TRBV2	TRBJ1-3	TRBD1	-	CASSVGQGGRNTIYF	TGTGCCAGCAGTGTGGGACAGGGGGGGAGAAACACCATATATTTT
TRBV27	TRBJ1-6	-	-	CASSLGRGLSYNSPLHF	TGTGCCAGCAGTTTGGGCAGGGGTCTCTCCTATAATTCACCCCTCCACTTT